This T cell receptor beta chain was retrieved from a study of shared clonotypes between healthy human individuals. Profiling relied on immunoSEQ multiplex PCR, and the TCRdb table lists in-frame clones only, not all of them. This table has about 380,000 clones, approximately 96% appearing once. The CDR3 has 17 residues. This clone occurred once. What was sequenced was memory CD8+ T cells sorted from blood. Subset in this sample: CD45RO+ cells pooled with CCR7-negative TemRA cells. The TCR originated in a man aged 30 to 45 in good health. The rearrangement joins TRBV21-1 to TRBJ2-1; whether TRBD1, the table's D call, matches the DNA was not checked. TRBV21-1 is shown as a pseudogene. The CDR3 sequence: CASSKIKRKGASNEQFF. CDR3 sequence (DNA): TGTGCCAGCAGCAAAATTAAGAGGAAGGGGGCGAGCAATGAGCAGTTCTTC.